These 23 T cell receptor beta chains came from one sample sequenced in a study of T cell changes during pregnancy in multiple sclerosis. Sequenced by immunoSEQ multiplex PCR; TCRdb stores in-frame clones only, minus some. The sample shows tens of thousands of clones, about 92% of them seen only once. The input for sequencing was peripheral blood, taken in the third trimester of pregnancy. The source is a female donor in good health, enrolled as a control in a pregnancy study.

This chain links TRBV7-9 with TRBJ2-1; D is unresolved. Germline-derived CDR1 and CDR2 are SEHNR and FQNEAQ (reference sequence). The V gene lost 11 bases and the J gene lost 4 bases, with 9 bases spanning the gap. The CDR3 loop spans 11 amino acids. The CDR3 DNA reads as TGTGCCTTAACCGCGTACAATGAGCAGTTCTTC. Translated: CALTAYNEQFF.

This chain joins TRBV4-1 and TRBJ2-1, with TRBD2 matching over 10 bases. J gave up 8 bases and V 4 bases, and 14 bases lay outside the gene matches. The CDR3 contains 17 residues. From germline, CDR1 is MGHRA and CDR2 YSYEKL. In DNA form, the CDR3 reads TGCGCCAGCAGCCCACAACCCGAGCTAGCGGGAGACGATGAGCAGTTCTTC. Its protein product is CASSPQPELAGDDEQFF.

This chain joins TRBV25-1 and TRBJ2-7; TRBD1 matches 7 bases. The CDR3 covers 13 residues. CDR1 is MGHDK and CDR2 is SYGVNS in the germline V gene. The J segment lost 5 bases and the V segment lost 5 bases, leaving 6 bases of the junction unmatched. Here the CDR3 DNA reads TGTGCCAGCAGTAGACAGGGAGTCCACGAGCAGTACTTC. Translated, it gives CASSRQGVHEQYF.

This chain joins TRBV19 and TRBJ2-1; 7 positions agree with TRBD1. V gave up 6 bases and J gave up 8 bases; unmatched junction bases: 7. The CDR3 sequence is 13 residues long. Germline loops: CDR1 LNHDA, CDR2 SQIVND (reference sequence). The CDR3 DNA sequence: TGTGCCAGTAGAAATACAGGGGTGGATGAGCAGTTCTTC. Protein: CASRNTGVDEQFF.

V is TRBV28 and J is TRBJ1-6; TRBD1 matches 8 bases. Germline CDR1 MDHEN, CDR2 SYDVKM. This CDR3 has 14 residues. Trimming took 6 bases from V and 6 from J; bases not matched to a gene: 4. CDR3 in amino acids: CASRPTGGNSPLHF. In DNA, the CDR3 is TGTGCCAGCAGGCCCACAGGGGGTAATTCACCCCTCCACTTT.

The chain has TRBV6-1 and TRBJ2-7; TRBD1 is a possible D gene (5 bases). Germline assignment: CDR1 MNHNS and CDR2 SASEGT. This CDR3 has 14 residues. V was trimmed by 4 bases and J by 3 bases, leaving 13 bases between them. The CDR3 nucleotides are TGTGCCAGCAGTGTAGTGGGGCGAGTCTACGAGCAGTACTTC. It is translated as CASSVVGRVYEQYF.

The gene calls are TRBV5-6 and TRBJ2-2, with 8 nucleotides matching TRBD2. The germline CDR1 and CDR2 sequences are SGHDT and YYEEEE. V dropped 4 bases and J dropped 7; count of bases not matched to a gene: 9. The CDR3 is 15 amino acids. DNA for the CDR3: TGTGCCAGCAGCCCTGAAGCGGGAGTAATCGGGGAGCTGTTTTTT. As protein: CASSPEAGVIGELFF.

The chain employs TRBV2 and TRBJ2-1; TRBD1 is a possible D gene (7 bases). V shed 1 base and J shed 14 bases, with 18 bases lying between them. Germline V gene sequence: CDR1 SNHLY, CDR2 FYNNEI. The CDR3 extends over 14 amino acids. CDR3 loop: CASSEVRTGGLEFF. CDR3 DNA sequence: TGTGCCAGCAGTGAAGTAAGGACAGGAGGGCTTGAGTTCTTC.

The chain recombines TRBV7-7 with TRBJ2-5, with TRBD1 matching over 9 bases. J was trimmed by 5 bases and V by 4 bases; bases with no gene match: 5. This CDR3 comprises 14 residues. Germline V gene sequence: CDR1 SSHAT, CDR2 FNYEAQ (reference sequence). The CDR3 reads CASSYRGHGETQYF. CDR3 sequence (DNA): TGTGCCAGCAGCTACAGGGGGCATGGGGAGACCCAGTACTTC.

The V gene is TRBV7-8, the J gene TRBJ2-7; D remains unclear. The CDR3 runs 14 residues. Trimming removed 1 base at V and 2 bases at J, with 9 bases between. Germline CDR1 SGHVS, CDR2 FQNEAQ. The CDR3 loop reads CASSLGSMAYEQYF. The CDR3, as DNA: TGTGCCAGCAGCTTAGGTTCTATGGCCTACGAGCAGTACTTC.

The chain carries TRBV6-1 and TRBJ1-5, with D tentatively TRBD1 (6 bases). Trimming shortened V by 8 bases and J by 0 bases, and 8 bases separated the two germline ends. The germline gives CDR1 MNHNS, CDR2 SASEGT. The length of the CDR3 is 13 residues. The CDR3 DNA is TGTGCCAGCCGGACAGTTAGCAATCAGCCCCAGCATTTT. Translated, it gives CASRTVSNQPQHF.

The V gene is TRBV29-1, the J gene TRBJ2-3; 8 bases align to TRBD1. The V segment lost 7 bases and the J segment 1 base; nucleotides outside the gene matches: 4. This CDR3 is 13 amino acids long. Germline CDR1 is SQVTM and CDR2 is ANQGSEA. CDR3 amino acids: CSAQGAGTDTQYF. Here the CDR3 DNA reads TGCAGCGCCCAGGGGGCGGGCACAGATACGCAGTATTTT.

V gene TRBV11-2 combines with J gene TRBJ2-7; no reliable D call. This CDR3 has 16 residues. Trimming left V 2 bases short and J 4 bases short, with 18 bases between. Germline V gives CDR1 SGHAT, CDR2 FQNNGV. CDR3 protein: CASSLSLRGPKYEQYF. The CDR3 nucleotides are TGTGCCAGCAGCTTAAGTCTACGAGGTCCTAAGTACGAGCAGTACTTC.

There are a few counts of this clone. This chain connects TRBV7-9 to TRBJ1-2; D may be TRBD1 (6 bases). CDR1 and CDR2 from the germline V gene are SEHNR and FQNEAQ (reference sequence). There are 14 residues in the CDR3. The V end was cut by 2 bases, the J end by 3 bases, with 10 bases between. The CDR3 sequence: CASSLTGTYYGYTF. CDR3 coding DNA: TGTGCCAGCAGCTTAACCGGGACATACTATGGCTACACCTTC.

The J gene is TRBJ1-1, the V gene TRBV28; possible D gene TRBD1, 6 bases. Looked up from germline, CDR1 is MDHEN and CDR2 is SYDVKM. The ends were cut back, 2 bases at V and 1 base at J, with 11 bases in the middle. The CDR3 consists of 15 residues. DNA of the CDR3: TGTGCCAGCAGTTTACGAGACAGGCCGAACACTGAAGCTTTCTTT. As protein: CASSLRDRPNTEAFF. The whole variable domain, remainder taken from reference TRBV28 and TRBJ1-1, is DVKVTQSSRYLVKRTGEKVFLECVQDMDHENMFWYRQDPGLGLRLIYFSYDVKMKEKGDIPEGYSVSREKKERFSLILESASTNQTSMYLCASSLRDRPNTEAFFGQGTRLTVV.

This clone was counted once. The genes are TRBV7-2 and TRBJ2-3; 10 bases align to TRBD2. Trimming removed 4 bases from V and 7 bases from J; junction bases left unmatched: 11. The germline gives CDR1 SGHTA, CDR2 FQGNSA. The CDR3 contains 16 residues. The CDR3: CASSSGTSVGRNTQYF. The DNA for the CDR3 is TGTGCCAGCAGCTCCGGGACTAGCGTAGGTAGAAATACGCAGTATTTT.

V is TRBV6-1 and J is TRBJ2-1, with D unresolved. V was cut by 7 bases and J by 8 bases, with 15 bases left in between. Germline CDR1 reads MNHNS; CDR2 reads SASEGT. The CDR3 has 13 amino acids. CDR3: CASIPVAPDEQFF. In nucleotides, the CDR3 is TGTGCCAGCATTCCGGTTGCTCCGGATGAGCAGTTCTTC.

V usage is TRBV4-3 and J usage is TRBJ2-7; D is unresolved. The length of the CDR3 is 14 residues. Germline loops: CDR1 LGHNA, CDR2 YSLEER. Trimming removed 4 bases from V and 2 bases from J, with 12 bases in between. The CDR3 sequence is CASSPRLSPYEQYF. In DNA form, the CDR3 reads TGCGCCAGCAGCCCCCGTCTGTCCCCCTACGAGCAGTACTTC.

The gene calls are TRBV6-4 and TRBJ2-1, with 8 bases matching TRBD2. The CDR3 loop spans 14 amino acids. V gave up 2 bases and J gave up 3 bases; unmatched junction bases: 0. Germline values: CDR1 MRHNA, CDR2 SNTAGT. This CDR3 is CASSDSGGYNEQFF. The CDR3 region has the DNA TGTGCCAGCAGTGACAGCGGGGGCTACAATGAGCAGTTCTTC.

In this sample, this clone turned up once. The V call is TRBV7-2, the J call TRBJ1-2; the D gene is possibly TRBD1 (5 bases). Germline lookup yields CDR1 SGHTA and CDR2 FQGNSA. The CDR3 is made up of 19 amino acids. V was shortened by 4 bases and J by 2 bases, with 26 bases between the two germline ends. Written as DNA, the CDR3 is TGTGCCAGCAGCTCCCCTCTGGACACCCGTCTCCTGAACAACTATGGCTACACCTTC. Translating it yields CASSSPLDTRLLNNYGYTF.

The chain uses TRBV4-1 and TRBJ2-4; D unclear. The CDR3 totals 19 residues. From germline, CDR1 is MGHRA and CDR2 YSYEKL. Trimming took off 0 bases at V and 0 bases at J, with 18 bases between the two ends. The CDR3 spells CASSQDLRIANLAKNIQYF. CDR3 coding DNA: TGCGCCAGCAGCCAAGATCTTCGTATTGCTAACCTAGCCAAAAACATTCAGTACTTC.

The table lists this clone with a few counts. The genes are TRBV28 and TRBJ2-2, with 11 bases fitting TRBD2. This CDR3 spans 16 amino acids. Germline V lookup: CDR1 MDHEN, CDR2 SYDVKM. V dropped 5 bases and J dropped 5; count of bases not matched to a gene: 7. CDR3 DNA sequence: TGTGCCAGCAGTACCCCGGGACTAGCGGAGACCGGGGAGCTGTTTTTT. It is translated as CASSTPGLAETGELFF.

The chain's CDR3 is CASEGLAGTDTQYF. Here the CDR3 DNA reads TGTGCCAGCGAGGGACTAGCGGGCACAGATACGCAGTATTTT. The chain carries TRBV11-2 and TRBJ2-3, with 11 bases fitting TRBD2. In germline, CDR1 is SGHAT, CDR2 FQNNGV. CDR3 length: 14 amino acids. V was pared by 8 bases and J by 1 base, with 2 bases of the junction left unmatched. Filled out from reference TRBV11-2 and TRBJ2-3, the complete variable domain reads EAGVAQSPRYKIIEKRQSVAFWCNPISGHATLYWYQQILGQGPKLLIQFQNNGVVDDSQLPKDRFSAERLKGVDSTLKIQPAKLEDSAVYLCASEGLAGTDTQYFGPGTRLTVL.